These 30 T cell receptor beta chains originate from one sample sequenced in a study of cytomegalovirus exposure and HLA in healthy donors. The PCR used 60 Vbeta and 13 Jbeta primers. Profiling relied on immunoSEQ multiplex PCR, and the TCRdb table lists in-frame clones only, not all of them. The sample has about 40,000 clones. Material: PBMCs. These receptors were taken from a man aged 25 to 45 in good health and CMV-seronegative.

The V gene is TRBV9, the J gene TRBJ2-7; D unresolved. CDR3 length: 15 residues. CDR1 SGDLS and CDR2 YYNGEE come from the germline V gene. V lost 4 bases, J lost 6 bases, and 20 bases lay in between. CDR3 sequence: CASSPKVYGFAEQYF. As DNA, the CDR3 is TGTGCCAGCAGCCCCAAAGTGTACGGGTTCGCCGAGCAGTACTTC.

CDR3 in amino acids: CASSQQTGGGSNYGYTF. CDR3 sequence (DNA): TGTGCCAGCAGCCAACAAACGGGTGGGGGCTCTAACTATGGCTACACCTTC. This rearrangement joins TRBV7-6 to TRBJ1-2; TRBD1 is a possible D gene (6 bases). The V gene's germline CDR1 is SGHVS and CDR2 FNYEAQ. V was clipped by 5 bases and J by 0 bases, with 19 bases between them. The CDR3 spans 17 residues.

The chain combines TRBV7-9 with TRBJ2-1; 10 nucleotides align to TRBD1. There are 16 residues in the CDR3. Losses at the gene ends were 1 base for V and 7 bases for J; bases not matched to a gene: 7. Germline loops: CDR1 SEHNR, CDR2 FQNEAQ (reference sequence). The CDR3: CASSLVMGQGRNEQFF. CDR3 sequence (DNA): TGTGCCAGCAGCTTAGTCATGGGACAGGGGAGGAATGAGCAGTTCTTC. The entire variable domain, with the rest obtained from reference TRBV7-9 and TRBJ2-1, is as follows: DTGVSQNPRHKITKRGQNVTFRCDPISEHNRLYWYRQTLGQGPEFLTYFQNEAQLEKSRLLSDRFSAERPKGSFSTLEIQRTEQGDSAMYLCASSLVMGQGRNEQFFGPGTRLTVL.

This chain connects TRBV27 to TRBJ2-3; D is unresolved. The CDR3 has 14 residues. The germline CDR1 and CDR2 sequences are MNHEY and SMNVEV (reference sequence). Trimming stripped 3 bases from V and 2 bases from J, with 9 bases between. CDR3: CASSLARPTDTQYF. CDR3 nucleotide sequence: TGTGCCAGCAGTTTGGCGCGGCCCACAGATACGCAGTATTTT.

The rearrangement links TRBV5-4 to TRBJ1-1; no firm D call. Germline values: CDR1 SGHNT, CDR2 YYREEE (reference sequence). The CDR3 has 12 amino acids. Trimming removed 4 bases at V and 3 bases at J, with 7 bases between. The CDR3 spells CASSRGDTEAFF. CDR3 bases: TGTGCCAGCAGCCGAGGCGACACTGAAGCTTTCTTT.

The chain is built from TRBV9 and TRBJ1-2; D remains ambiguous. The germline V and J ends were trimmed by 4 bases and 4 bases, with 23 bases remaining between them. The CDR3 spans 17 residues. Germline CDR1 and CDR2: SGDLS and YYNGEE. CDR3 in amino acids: CASSSPAGLTTAYGYTF. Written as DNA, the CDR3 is TGTGCCAGCAGCTCCCCCGCCGGACTGACTACTGCCTATGGCTACACCTTC.

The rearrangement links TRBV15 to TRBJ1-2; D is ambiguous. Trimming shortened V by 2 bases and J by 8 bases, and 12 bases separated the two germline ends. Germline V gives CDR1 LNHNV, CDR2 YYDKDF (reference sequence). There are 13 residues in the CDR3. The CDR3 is CATSRQRDQGYTF. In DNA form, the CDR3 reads TGTGCCACCAGCAGACAACGTGATCAGGGCTACACCTTC. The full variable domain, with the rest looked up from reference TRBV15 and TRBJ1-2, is DAMVIQNPRYQVTQFGKPVTLSCSQTLNHNVMYWYQQKSSQAPKLLFHYYDKDFNNEADTPDNFQSRRPNTSFCFLDIRSPGLGDTAMYLCATSRQRDQGYTFGSGTRLTVV.

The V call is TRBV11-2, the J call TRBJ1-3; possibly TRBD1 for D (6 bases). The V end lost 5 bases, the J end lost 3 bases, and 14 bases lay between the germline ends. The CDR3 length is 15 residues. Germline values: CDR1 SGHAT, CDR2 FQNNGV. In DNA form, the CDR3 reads TGTGCCAGCAGCCCACAGGGTATAAGTGGAAACACCATATATTTT. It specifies CASSPQGISGNTIYF. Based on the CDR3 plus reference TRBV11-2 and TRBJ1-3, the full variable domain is EAGVAQSPRYKIIEKRQSVAFWCNPISGHATLYWYQQILGQGPKLLIQFQNNGVVDDSQLPKDRFSAERLKGVDSTLKIQPAKLEDSAVYLCASSPQGISGNTIYFGEGSWLTVV.

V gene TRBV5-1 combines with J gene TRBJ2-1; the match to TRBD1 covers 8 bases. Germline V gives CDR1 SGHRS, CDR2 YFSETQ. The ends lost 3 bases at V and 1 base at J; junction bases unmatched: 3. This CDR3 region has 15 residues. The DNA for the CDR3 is TGCGCCAGCAGCTACCGGGACAGGTCCTACAATGAGCAGTTCTTC. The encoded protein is CASSYRDRSYNEQFF.

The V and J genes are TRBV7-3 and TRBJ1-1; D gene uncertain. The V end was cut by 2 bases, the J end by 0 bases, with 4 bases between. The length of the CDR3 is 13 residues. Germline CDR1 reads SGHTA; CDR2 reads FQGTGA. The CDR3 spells CASSLYMNTEAFF. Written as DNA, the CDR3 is TGTGCCAGCAGCTTATACATGAACACTGAAGCTTTCTTT.

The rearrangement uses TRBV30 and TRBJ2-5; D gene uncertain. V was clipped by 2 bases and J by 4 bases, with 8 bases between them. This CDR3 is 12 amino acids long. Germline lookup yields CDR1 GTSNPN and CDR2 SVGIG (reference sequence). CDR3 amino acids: CAWSSLGETQYF. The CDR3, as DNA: TGTGCCTGGAGTAGCCTCGGAGAGACCCAGTACTTC.

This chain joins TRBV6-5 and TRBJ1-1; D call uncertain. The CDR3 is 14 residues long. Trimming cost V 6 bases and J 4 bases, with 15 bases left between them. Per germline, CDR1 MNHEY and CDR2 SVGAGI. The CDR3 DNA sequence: TGTGCCAGCAGGTACGGAGGGCGGATCACTGAAGCTTTCTTT. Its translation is CASRYGGRITEAFF.

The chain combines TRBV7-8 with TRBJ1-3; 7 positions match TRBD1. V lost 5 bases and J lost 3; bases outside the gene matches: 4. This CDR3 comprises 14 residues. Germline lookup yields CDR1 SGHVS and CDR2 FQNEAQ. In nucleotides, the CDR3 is TGTGCCAGCAGCCAAGACAGGGTTGGAAACACCATATATTTT. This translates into CASSQDRVGNTIYF.

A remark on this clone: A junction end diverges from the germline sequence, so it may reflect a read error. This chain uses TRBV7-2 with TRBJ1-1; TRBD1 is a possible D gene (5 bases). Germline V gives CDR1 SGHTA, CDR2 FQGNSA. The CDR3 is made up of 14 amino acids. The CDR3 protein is CASSFGRGGTEDFF. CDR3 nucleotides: TGTGCCAGCAGCTTTGGTAGGGGCGGCACTGAAGATTTCTTT.

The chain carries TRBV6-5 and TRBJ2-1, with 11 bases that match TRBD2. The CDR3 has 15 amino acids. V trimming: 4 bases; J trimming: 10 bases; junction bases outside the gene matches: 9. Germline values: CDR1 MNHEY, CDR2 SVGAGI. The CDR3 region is CASSWGTSGSAEQFF. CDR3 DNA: TGTGCCAGCAGTTGGGGGACTAGCGGCTCGGCGGAGCAGTTCTTC.

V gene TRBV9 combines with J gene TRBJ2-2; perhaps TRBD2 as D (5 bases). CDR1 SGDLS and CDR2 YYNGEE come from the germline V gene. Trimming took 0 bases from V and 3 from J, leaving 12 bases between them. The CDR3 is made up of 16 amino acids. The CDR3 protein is CASSVGLASYTGELFF. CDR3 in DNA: TGTGCCAGCAGCGTAGGGCTAGCCTCCTACACCGGGGAGCTGTTTTTT.

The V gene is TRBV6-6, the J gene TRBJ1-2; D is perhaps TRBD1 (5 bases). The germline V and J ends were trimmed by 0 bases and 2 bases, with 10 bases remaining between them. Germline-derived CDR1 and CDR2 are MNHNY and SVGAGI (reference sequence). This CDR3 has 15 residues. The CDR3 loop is CASSYSSGGNYGYTF. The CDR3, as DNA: TGTGCCAGCAGTTACTCTTCGGGGGGGAACTATGGCTACACCTTC.

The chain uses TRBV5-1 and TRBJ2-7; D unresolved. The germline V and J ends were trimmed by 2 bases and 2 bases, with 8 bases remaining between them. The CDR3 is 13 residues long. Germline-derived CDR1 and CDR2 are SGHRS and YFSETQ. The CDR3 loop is CASSFTSAYEQYF. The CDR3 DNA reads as TGCGCCAGCAGCTTCACGAGCGCCTACGAGCAGTACTTC.

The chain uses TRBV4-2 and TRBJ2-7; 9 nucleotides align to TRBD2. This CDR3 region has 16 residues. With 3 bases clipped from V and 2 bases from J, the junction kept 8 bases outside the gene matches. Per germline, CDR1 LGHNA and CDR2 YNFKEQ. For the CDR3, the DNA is TGTGCCAGCAGCCACGATTTAGCGGGAGAAGCCTACGAGCAGTACTTC. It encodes CASSHDLAGEAYEQYF.

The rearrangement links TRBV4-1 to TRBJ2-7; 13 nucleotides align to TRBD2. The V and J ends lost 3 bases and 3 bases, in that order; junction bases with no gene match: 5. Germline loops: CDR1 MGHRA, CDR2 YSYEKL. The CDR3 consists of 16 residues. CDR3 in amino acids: CASSHRGTSGIYEQYF. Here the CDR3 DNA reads TGCGCCAGCAGCCACAGAGGGACTAGCGGGATCTACGAGCAGTACTTC.

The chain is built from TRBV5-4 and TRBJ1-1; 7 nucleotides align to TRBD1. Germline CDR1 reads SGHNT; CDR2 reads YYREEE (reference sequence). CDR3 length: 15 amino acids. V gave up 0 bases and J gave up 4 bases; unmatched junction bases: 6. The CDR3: CASSLVGTGVTEAFF. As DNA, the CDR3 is TGTGCCAGCAGCTTGGTAGGTACAGGGGTCACTGAAGCTTTCTTT.

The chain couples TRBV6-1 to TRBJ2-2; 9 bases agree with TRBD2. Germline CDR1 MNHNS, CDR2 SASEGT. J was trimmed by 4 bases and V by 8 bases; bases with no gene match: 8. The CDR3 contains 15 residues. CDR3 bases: TGTGCCAGCGGGCGGGAGGGCGGCGGCACCGGGGAGCTGTTTTTT. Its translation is CASGREGGGTGELFF.

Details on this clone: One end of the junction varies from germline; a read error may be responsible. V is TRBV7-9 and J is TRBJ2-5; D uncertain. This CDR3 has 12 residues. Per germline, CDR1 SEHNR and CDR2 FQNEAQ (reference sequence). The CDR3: CASSLSLENQYF. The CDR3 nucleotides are TGTGCCAGCAGCTTATCCCTAGAGAACCAGTACTTC.

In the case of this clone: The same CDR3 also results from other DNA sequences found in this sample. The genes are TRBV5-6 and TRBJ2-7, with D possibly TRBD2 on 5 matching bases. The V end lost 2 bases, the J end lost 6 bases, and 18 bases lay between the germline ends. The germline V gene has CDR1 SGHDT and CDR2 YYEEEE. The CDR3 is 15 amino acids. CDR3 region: CASSLRKRRLREQYF. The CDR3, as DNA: TGTGCCAGCAGCTTACGGAAGAGGAGACTACGCGAGCAGTACTTC. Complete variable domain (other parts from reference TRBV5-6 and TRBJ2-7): DAGVTQSPTHLIKTRGQQVTLRCSPKSGHDTVSWYQQALGQGPQFIFQYYEEEERQRGNFPDRFSGHQFPNYSSELNVNALLLGDSALYLCASSLRKRRLREQYFGPGTRLTVT.

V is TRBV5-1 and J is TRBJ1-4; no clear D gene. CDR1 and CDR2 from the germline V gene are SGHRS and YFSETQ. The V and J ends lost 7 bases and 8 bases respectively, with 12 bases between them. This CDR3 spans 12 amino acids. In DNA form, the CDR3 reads TGCGCCAGCTCATTTGCGAGGGAAAAACTGTTTTTT. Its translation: CASSFAREKLFF.

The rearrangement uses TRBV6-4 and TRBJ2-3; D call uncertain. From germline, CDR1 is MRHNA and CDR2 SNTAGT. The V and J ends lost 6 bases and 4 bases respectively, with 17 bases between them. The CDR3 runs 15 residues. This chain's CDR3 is CASREIDISPDTQYF. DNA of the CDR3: TGTGCCAGCAGGGAAATCGACATTTCACCAGATACGCAGTATTTT.

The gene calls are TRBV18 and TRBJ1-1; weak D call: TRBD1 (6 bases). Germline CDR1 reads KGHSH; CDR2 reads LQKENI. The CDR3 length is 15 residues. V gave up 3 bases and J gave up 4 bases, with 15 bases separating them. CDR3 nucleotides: TGTGCCAGCTCACCGGCTCCAGGGGTGGGCACTGAAGCTTTCTTT. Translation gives CASSPAPGVGTEAFF.

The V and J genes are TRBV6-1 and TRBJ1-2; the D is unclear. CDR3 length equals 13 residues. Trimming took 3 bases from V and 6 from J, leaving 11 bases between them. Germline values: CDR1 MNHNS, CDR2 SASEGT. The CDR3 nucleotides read TGTGCCAGCAGTGAGAGCGAAGGCCATGGCTACACCTTC. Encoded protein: CASSESEGHGYTF.

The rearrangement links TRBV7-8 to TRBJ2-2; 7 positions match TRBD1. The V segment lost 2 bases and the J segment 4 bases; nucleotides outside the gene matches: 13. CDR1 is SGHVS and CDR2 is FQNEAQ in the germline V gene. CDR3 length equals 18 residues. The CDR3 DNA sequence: TGTGCCAGCAGCTTATATATGCAGGGGACAGCACCCACCGGGGAGCTGTTTTTT. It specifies CASSLYMQGTAPTGELFF. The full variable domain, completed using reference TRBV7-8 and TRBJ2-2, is GAGVSQSPRYKVAKRGQDVALRCDPISGHVSLFWYQQALGQGPEFLTYFQNEAQLDKSGLPSDRFFAERPEGSVSTLKIQRTQQEDSAVYLCASSLYMQGTAPTGELFFGEGSRLTVL.

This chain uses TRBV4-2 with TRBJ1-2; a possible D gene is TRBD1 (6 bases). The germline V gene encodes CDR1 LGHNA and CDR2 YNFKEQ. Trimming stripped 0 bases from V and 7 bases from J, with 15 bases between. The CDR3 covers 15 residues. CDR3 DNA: TGTGCCAGCAGCCAAGATGACAGGACCATCGGTGGCTACACCTTC. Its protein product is CASSQDDRTIGGYTF.